The entry that follows covers one T cell receptor (beta chain) sequence. The data are from a study of blood T cell repertoires in COVID-19. For the study at large: Italy, Spain and the United States were the sources of the convalescent and acute COVID-19 samples. T cells, B-cell-depleted T cells, or PBMCs supplied cDNA or gDNA.

Methods used by the authors: Quantification of nucleated cells was approximated via reference gene primer amplification. Method: immunoSEQ multiplex PCR; TCRdb's copy keeps in-frame clones and lacks some. That table furnishes V, J and clone size, whereas the DNA furnished D and trimming. The sample includes 210,000 or so clones, roughly 87% seen only once; the top ten take roughly 2%. This receptor was identified in a man aged 40-50 years with active or convalescent COVID-19. The sample comprised peripheral blood.

The CDR3 sequence is CAGKLAVKVEQFF. The DNA for the CDR3 is TGTGCCGGTAAACTAGCGGTCAAAGTTGAGCAGTTCTTC. The rearrangement joins TRBV5-3 to TRBJ2-1, with 8 positions matching TRBD2. TRBV5-3 is placed among ORFs of uncertain function. This CDR3 has 13 amino acids. V was clipped by 10 bases and J by 9 bases; unmatched bases: 12.